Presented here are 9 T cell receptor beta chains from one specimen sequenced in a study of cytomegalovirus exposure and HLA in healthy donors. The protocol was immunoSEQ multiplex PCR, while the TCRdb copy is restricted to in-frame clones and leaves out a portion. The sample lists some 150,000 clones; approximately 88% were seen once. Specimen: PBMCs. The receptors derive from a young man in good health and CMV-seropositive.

CDR3 coding DNA: TGTGCCAGTATCCGGGACAGGGGGGCCACTGAAGCTTTCTTT. Protein sequence: CASIRDRGATEAFF. The genes are TRBV19 and TRBJ1-1; 11 nucleotides agree with TRBD1. The CDR3 loop spans 14 amino acids. The V and J ends lost 7 bases and 4 bases, in that order; junction bases with no gene match: 5. Germline V lookup: CDR1 LNHDA, CDR2 SQIVND (reference sequence).

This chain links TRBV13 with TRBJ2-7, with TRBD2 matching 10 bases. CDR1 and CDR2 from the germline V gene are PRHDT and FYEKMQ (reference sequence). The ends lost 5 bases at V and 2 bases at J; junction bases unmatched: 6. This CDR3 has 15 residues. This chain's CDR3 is CASSQGLAGAYEQYF. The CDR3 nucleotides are TGTGCCAGCAGCCAAGGGCTAGCGGGAGCCTACGAGCAGTACTTC.

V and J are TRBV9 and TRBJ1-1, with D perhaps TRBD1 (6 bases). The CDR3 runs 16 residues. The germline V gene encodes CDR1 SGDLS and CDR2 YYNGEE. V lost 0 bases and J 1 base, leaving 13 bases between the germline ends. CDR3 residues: CASSVGGNRENTEAFF. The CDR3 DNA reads TGTGCCAGCAGCGTAGGGGGGAACAGGGAGAACACTGAAGCTTTCTTT.

This chain's CDR3 is CASSYGVGTGDSPLHF. The DNA of the CDR3 is TGTGCCAGCAGTTACGGGGTGGGGACAGGGGACTCACCCCTCCACTTT. The rearrangement links TRBV6-5 to TRBJ1-6; 10 nucleotides match TRBD1. The junction had 8 bases not matched to a gene; V was cut back by 2 bases and J by 10 bases. CDR3 size: 16 residues. From germline, CDR1 is MNHEY and CDR2 SVGAGI.

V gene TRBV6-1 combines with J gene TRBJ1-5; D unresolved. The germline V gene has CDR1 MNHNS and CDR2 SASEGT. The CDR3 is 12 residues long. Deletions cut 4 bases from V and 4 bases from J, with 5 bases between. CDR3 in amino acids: CASSGVNQPQHF. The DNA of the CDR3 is TGTGCCAGCAGTGGAGTTAATCAGCCCCAGCATTTT.

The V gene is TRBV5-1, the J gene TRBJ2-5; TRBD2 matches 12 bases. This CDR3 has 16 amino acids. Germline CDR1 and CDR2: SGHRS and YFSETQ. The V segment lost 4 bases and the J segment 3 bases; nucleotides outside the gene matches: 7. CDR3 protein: CASSAPSGGAKETQYF. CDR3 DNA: TGCGCCAGCAGCGCCCCTAGCGGGGGGGCAAAAGAGACCCAGTACTTC.

CDR3 region: CASSPSGQFNQPQHF. DNA for the CDR3: TGTGCCAGCAGCCCATCCGGACAGTTTAATCAGCCCCAGCATTTT. This rearrangement joins TRBV7-9 to TRBJ1-5, with D possibly TRBD1 on 6 matching bases. Trimming removed 5 bases from V and 4 bases from J, with 15 bases in between. The CDR3 totals 15 residues. Germline V gene sequence: CDR1 SEHNR, CDR2 FQNEAQ (reference sequence).

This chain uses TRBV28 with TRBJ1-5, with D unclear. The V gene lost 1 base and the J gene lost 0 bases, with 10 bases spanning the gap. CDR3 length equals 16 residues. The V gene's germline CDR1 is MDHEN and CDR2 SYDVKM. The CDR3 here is CASSLSGVYSNQPQHF. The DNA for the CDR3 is TGTGCCAGCAGTTTATCCGGGGTTTATAGCAATCAGCCCCAGCATTTT. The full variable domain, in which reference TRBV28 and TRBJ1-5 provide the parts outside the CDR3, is DVKVTQSSRYLVKRTGEKVFLECVQDMDHENMFWYRQDPGLGLRLIYFSYDVKMKEKGDIPEGYSVSREKKERFSLILESASTNQTSMYLCASSLSGVYSNQPQHFGDGTRLSIL.

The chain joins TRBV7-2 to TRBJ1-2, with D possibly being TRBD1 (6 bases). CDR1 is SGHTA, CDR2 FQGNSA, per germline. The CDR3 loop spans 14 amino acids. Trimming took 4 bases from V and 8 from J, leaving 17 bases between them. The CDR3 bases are TGTGCCAGCAGCTCCCATACACAGGGACGAGGCTACACCTTC. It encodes CASSSHTQGRGYTF. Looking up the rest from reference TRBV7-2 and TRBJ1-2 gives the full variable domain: GAGVSQSPSNKVTEKGKDVELRCDPISGHTALYWYRQSLGQGLEFLIYFQGNSAPDKSGLPSDRFSAERTGGSVSTLTIQRTQQEDSAVYLCASSSHTQGRGYTFGSGTRLTVV.